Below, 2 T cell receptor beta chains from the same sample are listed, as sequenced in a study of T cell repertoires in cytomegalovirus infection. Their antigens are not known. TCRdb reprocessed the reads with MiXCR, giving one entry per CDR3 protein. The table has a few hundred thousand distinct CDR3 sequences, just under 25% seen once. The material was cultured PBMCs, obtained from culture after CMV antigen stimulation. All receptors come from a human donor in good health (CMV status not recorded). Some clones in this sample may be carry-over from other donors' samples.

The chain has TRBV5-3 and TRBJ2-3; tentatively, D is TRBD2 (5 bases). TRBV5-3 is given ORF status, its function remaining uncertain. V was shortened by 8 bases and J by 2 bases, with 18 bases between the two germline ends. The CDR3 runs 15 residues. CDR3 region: CASSAKTGSTDTQYF. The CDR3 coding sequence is TGTGCCAGCAGCGCAAAAACGGGGTCCACAGATACGCAGTATTTT.

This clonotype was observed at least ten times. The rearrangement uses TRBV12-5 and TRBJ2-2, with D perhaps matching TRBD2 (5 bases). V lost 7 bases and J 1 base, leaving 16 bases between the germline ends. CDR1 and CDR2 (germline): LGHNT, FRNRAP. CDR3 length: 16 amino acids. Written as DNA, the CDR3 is TGTGCTAGTGCCCCTGCCCTGGCGGGGAACACCGGGGAGCTGTTTTTT. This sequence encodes CASAPALAGNTGELFF.